The clone carrying this T cell receptor beta chain was observed a few times. As yet, its antigen is unknown. The data derive from a study of cytomegalovirus exposure and HLA in healthy donors. Study context: One earlier analysis, a look at approximately 180 million T cells, found approximately 120 million unique TCR beta sequences.

The CDR3 loop spans 15 amino acids. In germline, CDR1 is SGHRS, CDR2 YFSETQ. Unmatched junction bases numbered 4, after V lost 3 bases and J lost 0 bases. Whole-study findings and limits: Previously analyzed data showed that most TCR beta V segments were productive at a frequency of about 90% or about 30%. Some public TCRs appeared in many individuals, while most sequences were rare. Association of some 18,000 TCR beta sequences with HLA alleles was found at 0.05 false discovery rate in a later analysis.

The PCR contained 60 Vbeta and 13 Jbeta primers. Assay used: immunoSEQ multiplex PCR; TCRdb lists only in-frame clones, some missing. The data hold 95,000 to 150,000 clones, with over 15% observed a single time. Material for sequencing was PBMCs. The chain has TRBV5-1 and TRBJ2-3; 7 bases match TRBD2. This clonotype was obtained from a young woman in good health and CMV-seronegative. The DNA of the CDR3 is TGCGCCAGCAGCTACAGCGGGGAAAGCACAGATACGCAGTATTTT. It encodes CASSYSGESTDTQYF.